The 29 T cell receptor beta chains in this list originate from one sample, sequenced in a study of neoadjuvant nivolumab and ipilimumab in lung cancer. The data were produced by immunoSEQ multiplex PCR, yet TCRdb's version contains in-frame clones alone and is incomplete. The repertoire holds about 38,000 clones, with 89% as singletons. The sequencing here drew on peripheral blood, taken before neoadjuvant nivolumab, alone or with ipilimumab. These receptor sequences come from an adult with non-small cell lung cancer.

This clone occurred a few times. This chain uses TRBV18 with TRBJ2-7; perhaps TRBD2 as D (6 bases). Germline-derived CDR1 and CDR2 are KGHSH and LQKENI. The CDR3 loop spans 14 amino acids. V was pared by 5 bases and J by 6 bases, with 17 bases between. The CDR3 loop reads CASSYEGLPSEQYF. In nucleotides, the CDR3 is TGTGCCAGCTCATACGAGGGACTCCCCTCCGAGCAGTACTTC.

This clone turned up a few times. The V call is TRBV7-6, the J call TRBJ1-1; a possible D gene is TRBD1 (6 bases). The germline V gene has CDR1 SGHVS and CDR2 FNYEAQ. The germline V and J ends were trimmed by 2 bases and 3 bases, with 13 bases remaining between them. The CDR3 contains 15 residues. This CDR3 reads CASSLRKGVDTEAFF. Written as DNA, the CDR3 is TGTGCCAGCAGCTTAAGAAAGGGGGTGGACACTGAAGCTTTCTTT.

The gene calls are TRBV14 and TRBJ2-7; D perhaps matches TRBD2 (5 bases). The CDR3 has 15 amino acids. The germline V and J ends were trimmed by 3 bases and 6 bases, with 18 bases remaining between them. CDR1 and CDR2 from the germline V gene are SGHDN and FVKESK. This CDR3 reads CASSHRASGLGEQYF. The CDR3 DNA reads TGTGCCAGCAGCCATCGGGCCAGCGGTTTAGGCGAGCAGTACTTC.

The chain joins TRBV15 to TRBJ2-3, with D possibly being TRBD2 (5 bases). The CDR3 runs to 15 residues. Germline lookup yields CDR1 LNHNV and CDR2 YYDKDF (reference sequence). The ends were cut back, 4 bases at V and 2 bases at J, with 13 bases in the middle. The CDR3 coding sequence is TGTGCCACCAGCATTACTAGGGAATTCACAGATACGCAGTATTTT. Translated: CATSITREFTDTQYF.

The J gene is TRBJ2-1, the V gene TRBV7-3; 7 bases agree with TRBD2. V trimming: 1 base; J trimming: 4 bases; junction bases outside the gene matches: 7. Germline V CDR1 and CDR2: SGHTA, FQGTGA. CDR3 length: 16 residues. The CDR3 loop reads CASSLNGLGLYNEQFF. The CDR3 DNA reads as TGTGCCAGCAGCTTAAACGGACTAGGGTTGTACAATGAGCAGTTCTTC.

This clone appeared a single time. J is TRBJ2-2 and V is TRBV19; no reliable D call. Germline V CDR1 and CDR2: LNHDA, SQIVND (reference sequence). The CDR3 is 17 amino acids. Trimming removed 3 bases at V and 1 base at J, with 15 bases between. CDR3 loop: CASSIRFLSENTGELFF. CDR3 sequence (DNA): TGTGCCAGTAGTATCCGGTTTCTATCGGAGAACACCGGGGAGCTGTTTTTT.

The V and J genes are TRBV7-8 and TRBJ2-1; TRBD2 might be the D (5 bases). Germline-derived CDR1 and CDR2 are SGHVS and FQNEAQ. Trimming pared 2 bases from V and 2 bases from J, leaving 7 bases between. The CDR3 extends over 14 amino acids. CDR3 bases: TGTGCCAGCAGCTTAACCGGGACCTACAATGAGCAGTTCTTC. Translated, it gives CASSLTGTYNEQFF.

The CDR3 coding sequence is TGCGCCAGCAGAGGGGGGTGGCGAATGAACACTGAAGCTTTCTTT. Protein: CASRGGWRMNTEAFF. This chain joins TRBV5-1 and TRBJ1-1, with TRBD1 as a possible D gene (6 bases). CDR1 and CDR2 from the germline V gene are SGHRS and YFSETQ. The V gene lost 5 bases and the J gene lost 0 bases, with 14 bases spanning the gap. The CDR3 loop spans 15 amino acids.

The chain is built from TRBV18 and TRBJ2-3, with TRBD1 matching 8 bases. From germline, CDR1 is KGHSH and CDR2 LQKENI. This CDR3 region has 17 residues. Losses at the gene ends were 6 bases for V and 2 bases for J; bases not matched to a gene: 13. This CDR3 reads CASSPATETGVTDTQYF. CDR3 in DNA: TGTGCCAGCTCGCCTGCGACTGAGACAGGGGTCACAGATACGCAGTATTTT.

The V gene is TRBV11-2, the J gene TRBJ1-5, with TRBD1 as a possible D gene (6 bases). Germline V gene lookup returns CDR1 SGHAT and CDR2 FQNNGV. Trimming took 2 bases from V and 0 from J, leaving 8 bases between them. This CDR3 has 15 amino acids. The CDR3 spells CASSLQGNSNQPQHF. Written as DNA, the CDR3 is TGTGCCAGCAGCTTACAGGGGAATAGCAATCAGCCCCAGCATTTT. Filled out from reference TRBV11-2 and TRBJ1-5, the complete variable domain reads EAGVAQSPRYKIIEKRQSVAFWCNPISGHATLYWYQQILGQGPKLLIQFQNNGVVDDSQLPKDRFSAERLKGVDSTLKIQPAKLEDSAVYLCASSLQGNSNQPQHFGDGTRLSIL.

The CDR3 sequence: CASSATGGYTF. The CDR3 region has the DNA TGTGCCAGCAGCGCGACGGGTGGCTACACCTTC. The chain has TRBV9 and TRBJ1-2; D uncertain. The V end was cut by 3 bases, the J end by 7 bases, with 7 bases between. Germline V gene sequence: CDR1 SGDLS, CDR2 YYNGEE. CDR3 size: 11 residues.

The J gene is TRBJ1-3, the V gene TRBV25-1; 10 bases align to TRBD1. Germline-derived CDR1 and CDR2 are MGHDK and SYGVNS. V lost 4 bases and J lost 3; bases outside the gene matches: 9. CDR3 length: 17 residues. The CDR3 DNA reads TGTGCCAGCAGTGCGCCCCGGGACAGGGGCTTTGGAAACACCATATATTTT. Encoded protein: CASSAPRDRGFGNTIYF. Variable domain in full (rest from reference TRBV25-1 and TRBJ1-3): EADIYQTPRYLVIGTGKKITLECSQTMGHDKMYWYQQDPGMELHLIHYSYGVNSTEKGDLSSESTVSRIRTEHFPLTLESARPSHTSQYLCASSAPRDRGFGNTIYFGEGSWLTVV.

The V call is TRBV15, the J call TRBJ2-5, with D unresolved. V lost 1 base and J lost 4, with 13 bases in between. Germline CDR1 and CDR2: LNHNV and YYDKDF (reference sequence). This CDR3 has 15 amino acids. CDR3: CATSRVRTPLETQYF. CDR3 sequence (DNA): TGTGCCACCAGCAGAGTGCGCACACCCCTAGAGACCCAGTACTTC.

The gene calls are TRBV28 and TRBJ1-2; D is ambiguous. Germline V gene sequence: CDR1 MDHEN, CDR2 SYDVKM. The CDR3 length is 15 residues. V lost 7 bases to trimming and J lost 7 bases, with 22 bases between them. The CDR3 is CASTRWSRPGAGYTF. The CDR3, as DNA: TGTGCCAGCACACGCTGGAGCAGGCCGGGTGCTGGCTACACCTTC.

In DNA form, the CDR3 reads TGTGCCAGCTCACCGGGACAGAGCAATCAGCCCCAGCATTTT. It encodes CASSPGQSNQPQHF. J is TRBJ1-5 and V is TRBV18; 7 nucleotides agree with TRBD1. Germline trimming cut 3 bases from V and 1 base from J; bases unmatched to any gene: 0. This CDR3 has 14 residues. CDR1 is KGHSH, CDR2 LQKENI, per germline. Full variable domain (remainder filled in from reference TRBV18 and TRBJ1-5): NAGVMQNPRHLVRRRGQEARLRCSPMKGHSHVYWYRQLPEEGLKFMVYLQKENIIDESGMPKERFSAEFPKEGPSILRIQQVVRGDSAAYFCASSPGQSNQPQHFGDGTRLSIL.

CDR3 protein: CASSGHSTNEKLFF. The CDR3 nucleotides read TGTGCCAGCAGCGGACACTCAACTAATGAAAAACTGTTTTTT. The chain recombines TRBV25-1 with TRBJ1-4, with D possibly being TRBD1 (5 bases). Trimming cost V 6 bases and J 0 bases, with 8 bases left between them. Germline-derived CDR1 and CDR2 are MGHDK and SYGVNS. The CDR3 has 14 residues.

The J gene is TRBJ2-1, the V gene TRBV5-8, with TRBD2 as a possible D gene (6 bases). This CDR3 has 14 residues. V dropped 2 bases and J dropped 9 bases, with 15 bases sitting between them. Germline loops: CDR1 SGHTS, CDR2 YDEGEE. The chain's CDR3 is CASSLYRDFLEQFF. In DNA form, the CDR3 reads TGTGCCAGCAGCTTATACCGGGACTTCCTTGAGCAGTTCTTC.

V is TRBV4-3 and J is TRBJ2-7; 8 bases agree with TRBD2. Per germline, CDR1 LGHNA and CDR2 YSLEER. The CDR3 runs to 15 residues. With 1 base clipped from V and 7 bases from J, the junction kept 9 bases outside the gene matches. The chain's CDR3 is CASSQGGRSPDEQYF. In DNA, the CDR3 is TGCGCCAGCAGCCAAGGCGGGAGGTCGCCTGATGAGCAGTACTTC.

V usage is TRBV7-9 and J usage is TRBJ2-1; D is possibly TRBD2 (7 bases). Trimming stripped 1 base from V and 5 bases from J, with 24 bases between. Looked up from germline, CDR1 is SEHNR and CDR2 is FQNEAQ (reference sequence). The CDR3 totals 19 residues. The CDR3 protein is CASSLEGVGRGKEDNEQFF. CDR3 nucleotide sequence: TGTGCCAGCAGCTTAGAGGGGGTAGGGAGGGGTAAAGAGGACAATGAGCAGTTCTTC.

V is TRBV5-1 and J is TRBJ1-3; possibly TRBD1 for D (5 bases). CDR1 SGHRS and CDR2 YFSETQ come from the germline V gene. The CDR3 spans 14 residues. V lost 4 bases, J lost 3 bases, and 11 bases lay in between. CDR3 DNA sequence: TGCGCCAGCAGCGTGGACAACGTTGGAAACACCATATATTTT. This gives the protein CASSVDNVGNTIYF.

This chain joins TRBV7-9 and TRBJ1-5; D unclear. Germline-derived CDR1 and CDR2 are SEHNR and FQNEAQ (reference sequence). The CDR3 consists of 14 residues. Trimming removed 5 bases at V and 4 bases at J, with 12 bases between. DNA for the CDR3: TGTGCCAGCAGCGTCGGTGGGTTGAATCAGCCCCAGCATTTT. Translating it yields CASSVGGLNQPQHF. The full variable domain, in which reference TRBV7-9 and TRBJ1-5 provide the parts outside the CDR3, is DTGVSQNPRHKITKRGQNVTFRCDPISEHNRLYWYRQTLGQGPEFLTYFQNEAQLEKSRLLSDRFSAERPKGSFSTLEIQRTEQGDSAMYLCASSVGGLNQPQHFGDGTRLSIL.

The chain has TRBV6-5 and TRBJ2-3; the match to TRBD2 covers 10 bases. There are 15 residues in the CDR3. V lost 2 bases, J lost 7 bases, and 6 bases stayed unmatched. Looked up from germline, CDR1 is MNHEY and CDR2 is SVGAGI. The CDR3 sequence: CASSYASGSSYTQYF. The CDR3 coding sequence is TGTGCCAGCAGTTACGCTAGCGGGAGCTCATATACGCAGTATTTT.

The chain joins TRBV5-4 to TRBJ2-7; TRBD2 matches 9 bases. Germline CDR1 and CDR2: SGHNT and YYREEE (reference sequence). The CDR3 sequence is 14 residues long. The V segment lost 0 bases and the J segment 6 bases; nucleotides outside the gene matches: 4. The CDR3: CASSLGGTSSEQYF. Here the CDR3 DNA reads TGTGCCAGCAGCTTGGGTGGGACTAGCAGCGAGCAGTACTTC.

This clone has a handful of counts. The chain carries TRBV7-9 and TRBJ2-5; 9 bases map to TRBD1. With V trimmed by 3 bases and J by 5 bases, 10 bases remained unmatched. CDR1 is SEHNR and CDR2 is FQNEAQ in the germline V gene (reference sequence). The CDR3 extends over 16 amino acids. The CDR3 here is CASSFVLTGGLETQYF. CDR3 coding DNA: TGTGCCAGCAGCTTTGTCCTAACAGGGGGCCTTGAGACCCAGTACTTC.

The V call is TRBV4-1, the J call TRBJ2-1, with 7 bases lining up with TRBD2. Germline V gene sequence: CDR1 MGHRA, CDR2 YSYEKL. This CDR3 region has 16 residues. V lost 1 base, J lost 4 bases, and 7 bases stayed unmatched. The CDR3 protein is CASSQGSLAEYNEQFF. The CDR3 coding sequence is TGCGCCAGCAGCCAAGGTTCTCTAGCGGAGTACAATGAGCAGTTCTTC.

The sample holds a few counts of this clone. CDR3 residues: CASRTRIGPDNYGYTF. CDR3 DNA: TGCGCCAGCAGGACACGAATAGGGCCTGATAACTATGGCTACACCTTC. This sequence joins TRBV10-1 and TRBJ1-2; D is ambiguous. The CDR3 runs 16 residues. Germline V gives CDR1 WNHNN, CDR2 SYGVQD (reference sequence). V gave up 6 bases and J gave up 1 base, with 18 bases separating them.

This chain uses TRBV2 with TRBJ2-2; perhaps TRBD1 as D (5 bases). V gave up 8 bases and J gave up 0 bases, with 13 bases separating them. CDR1 is SNHLY, CDR2 FYNNEI, per germline. This CDR3 is 15 amino acids long. For the CDR3, the DNA is TGTGCCAGCTTACGACAGATCGCGAACACCGGGGAGCTGTTTTTT. Translation: CASLRQIANTGELFF.

The gene calls are TRBV18 and TRBJ2-1, with TRBD1 matching 8 bases. CDR3 size: 15 residues. J lost 4 bases, V lost 3 bases, and 5 bases had no gene match. Looked up from germline, CDR1 is KGHSH and CDR2 is LQKENI. CDR3 nucleotide sequence: TGTGCCAGCTCACCGGGACAGGAGACATACAATGAGCAGTTCTTC. Its protein product is CASSPGQETYNEQFF.

CDR3 sequence reads: CASSPTGVPYNEQFF. CDR3 nucleotides: TGTGCCAGCAGTCCGACAGGTGTTCCCTACAATGAGCAGTTCTTC. The chain has TRBV27 and TRBJ2-1; a possible D gene is TRBD1 (6 bases). The ends were cut back, 5 bases at V and 2 bases at J, with 13 bases in the middle. Per germline, CDR1 MNHEY and CDR2 SMNVEV (reference sequence). This CDR3 is built from 15 residues.